Shown below are 24 T cell receptor beta chains from a single sample sequenced in a study of blood T cell repertoires in COVID-19 (dated by TCRdb to about 2020). The method behind the library was the immunoSEQ multiplex PCR assay. TCRdb provides this immuneACCESS table in a form limited to in-frame rearrangements. Some clones are lacking; in checked studies, under half of them reflect an unresolved V gene, and why the rest are absent is not known. The sample yields approximately 75,000 clones; about four fifths were counted once. The biggest ten clones account for around 28% of the sample. The sequenced sample consisted of peripheral blood. Every receptor here comes from a woman over 75 with active or convalescent COVID-19.

This clone occurred a few times. The chain carries TRBV30 and TRBJ2-2, with 11 bases identical to TRBD2. The V segment lost 4 bases and the J segment 4 bases; nucleotides outside the gene matches: 5. The CDR3 sequence is 15 residues long. Germline V CDR1 and CDR2: GTSNPN, SVGIG (reference sequence). CDR3 sequence reads: CAWTSGGPATGELFF. The CDR3 DNA sequence: TGTGCCTGGACTAGCGGGGGGCCTGCCACCGGGGAGCTGTTTTTT. The full variable domain, rest sourced from reference TRBV30 and TRBJ2-2, is SQTIHQWPATLVQPVGSPLSLECTVEGTSNPNLYWYRQAAGRGLQLLFYSVGIGQISSEVPQNLSASRPQDRQFILSSKKLLLSDSGFYLCAWTSGGPATGELFFGEGSRLTVL.

The rearrangement uses TRBV11-2 and TRBJ1-1; 9 bases are shared with TRBD1. CDR3 length: 16 residues. The germline CDR1 and CDR2 sequences are SGHAT and FQNNGV. With 5 bases clipped from V and 6 bases from J, the junction kept 13 bases outside the gene matches. Here the CDR3 reads CASSPRLGDRASEAFF. The DNA for the CDR3 is TGTGCCAGCAGCCCCCGGCTCGGGGACAGGGCTTCTGAAGCTTTCTTT.

This clone was detected a few times. The chain has TRBV16 and TRBJ1-2; 9 bases align to TRBD1. Germline V gene lookup returns CDR1 KGHSY and CDR2 FQNENV. This CDR3 has 14 amino acids. The V segment lost 7 bases and the J segment 7 bases; nucleotides outside the gene matches: 10. The CDR3 nucleotides read TGTGCCAGCATTTGGGAACAGGGGGCGAGTGGCTACACCTTC. Translating gives CASIWEQGASGYTF.

The gene calls are TRBV11-2 and TRBJ2-1, with TRBD2 matching 9 bases. CDR1 and CDR2 (germline): SGHAT, FQNNGV. There are 16 residues in the CDR3. The V and J ends lost 8 bases and 4 bases, in that order; junction bases with no gene match: 12. CDR3 in amino acids: CASATRAGGHYNEQFF. In nucleotides, the CDR3 is TGTGCCAGCGCGACCCGAGCGGGGGGCCATTACAATGAGCAGTTCTTC.

This rearrangement joins TRBV7-2 to TRBJ2-3, with D possibly being TRBD2 (7 bases). Germline V CDR1 and CDR2: SGHTA, FQGNSA. The CDR3 has 13 residues. V gave up 5 bases and J gave up 2 bases, with 8 bases separating them. The CDR3 region is CASSAGATDTQYF. DNA of the CDR3: TGTGCCAGCAGCGCGGGGGCCACAGATACGCAGTATTTT.

The chain is built from TRBV2 and TRBJ2-5, with TRBD2 matching over 11 bases. After removal of 5 bases from V and 1 base from J, the junction contained 3 bases not matched to a gene. The length of the CDR3 is 15 residues. Germline V CDR1 and CDR2: SNHLY, FYNNEI. The CDR3 DNA sequence: TGTGCCAGCAGTCCGGGACTAGCGGTCCAAGAGACCCAGTACTTC. The encoded protein is CASSPGLAVQETQYF.

The chain recombines TRBV4-3 with TRBJ2-1; TRBD2 matches 8 bases. V shed 0 bases and J 2 bases; nucleotides not matched to a gene: 9. Germline loops: CDR1 LGHNA, CDR2 YSLEER. The CDR3 contains 18 residues. CDR3 DNA: TGCGCCAGCAGCCAAGATCATTCGCCGGGACTAGCCTACAATGAGCAGTTCTTC. This encodes CASSQDHSPGLAYNEQFF.

The rearrangement links TRBV30 to TRBJ2-7; maybe TRBD1 (5 bases). The CDR3 is made up of 13 amino acids. V lost 0 bases to trimming and J lost 3 bases, with 9 bases between them. CDR1 is GTSNPN, CDR2 SVGIG, per germline (reference sequence). CDR3 nucleotide sequence: TGTGCCTGGAGTGTACAGGTCAACTACGAGCAGTACTTC. Encoded protein: CAWSVQVNYEQYF.

J is TRBJ1-3 and V is TRBV5-1; D uncertain. The CDR3 runs to 14 residues. Deletions cut 2 bases from V and 3 bases from J, with 9 bases between. The germline gives CDR1 SGHRS, CDR2 YFSETQ. This CDR3 reads CASSFSGYGNTIYF. In DNA, the CDR3 is TGCGCCAGCAGCTTTTCAGGTTATGGAAACACCATATATTTT.

The V gene is TRBV2, the J gene TRBJ1-2; TRBD1 is a possible D gene (6 bases). The CDR3 is 15 amino acids. The germline V gene encodes CDR1 SNHLY and CDR2 FYNNEI. V shed 6 bases and J shed 2 bases, with 16 bases lying between them. CDR3 amino acids: CASRAPGGLNYGYTF. In DNA, the CDR3 is TGTGCCAGCAGGGCCCCGGGGGGGCTGAACTATGGCTACACCTTC.

J is TRBJ2-2 and V is TRBV5-1; D ambiguous. The germline V gene encodes CDR1 SGHRS and CDR2 YFSETQ. Trimming took 6 bases from V and 6 from J, leaving 18 bases between them. The CDR3 extends over 15 amino acids. This chain's CDR3 is CASTPLSHEPGELFF. In nucleotides, the CDR3 is TGCGCCAGCACCCCATTAAGCCATGAGCCCGGGGAGCTGTTTTTT.

V is TRBV9 and J is TRBJ1-1; D is uncertain. Trimming left V 0 bases short and J 5 bases short, with 11 bases between. The CDR3 contains 14 residues. Germline CDR1 SGDLS, CDR2 YYNGEE. In DNA, the CDR3 is TGTGCCAGCAGCGTAGAGGGCAGCGGTACTGAAGCTTTCTTT. Protein product: CASSVEGSGTEAFF.

This clone has more than one count but fewer than ten. The gene calls are TRBV10-2 and TRBJ1-2; 8 nucleotides agree with TRBD1. CDR3 size: 14 residues. V was clipped by 6 bases and J by 8 bases; unmatched bases: 11. From germline, CDR1 is WSHSY and CDR2 SAAADI. Here the CDR3 reads CASRPTGTGSGYTF. DNA for the CDR3: TGCGCCAGCAGGCCAACCGGGACAGGTTCCGGCTACACCTTC.

This chain joins TRBV3-1 (or the pseudogene TRBV3-2) and TRBJ1-2; no reliable D call. V lost 5 bases to trimming and J lost 2 bases, with 18 bases between them. Germline V gene sequence: CDR1 LGHDT, CDR2 YNNKEL (reference sequence). The CDR3 length is 16 residues. The CDR3 here is CASSSGPPAYNYGYTF. CDR3 coding DNA: TGTGCCAGCAGCTCTGGCCCGCCTGCTTACAACTATGGCTACACCTTC.

The chain couples TRBV2 to TRBJ2-3, with D perhaps matching TRBD2 (6 bases). The V and J ends lost 8 bases and 5 bases respectively, with 17 bases between them. The CDR3 consists of 14 residues. CDR1 is SNHLY and CDR2 is FYNNEI in the germline V gene. The CDR3 loop is CASGRDLAGDTQYF. Here the CDR3 DNA reads TGTGCCAGCGGCCGGGACTTAGCTGGAGATACGCAGTATTTT.

V and J are TRBV12-3 or TRBV12-4 and TRBJ1-5; a possible D gene is TRBD1 (5 bases). Trimming left V 6 bases short and J 5 bases short, with 8 bases between. The CDR3 is 12 residues long. This CDR3 is CASRWGDQPQHF. CDR3 in DNA: TGTGCCAGCAGATGGGGGGATCAGCCCCAGCATTTT.

V gene TRBV28 combines with J gene TRBJ2-7; D may be TRBD2 (6 bases). V lost 5 bases, J lost 1 base, and 15 bases lay in between. Germline V gene data show CDR1 as MDHEN and CDR2 as SYDVKM. The length of the CDR3 is 15 residues. The CDR3 protein is CASSLSGAGSYEQYF. The CDR3 coding sequence is TGTGCCAGCAGTCTTAGCGGAGCCGGATCCTACGAGCAGTACTTC.

The rearrangement uses TRBV6-2 or TRBV6-3 and TRBJ1-5, with D maybe TRBD1 (6 bases). The V end lost 1 base, the J end lost 6 bases, and 13 bases lay between the germline ends. Germline-derived CDR1 and CDR2 are MNHEY and SVGEGT. The CDR3 covers 15 residues. The CDR3, as DNA: TGTGCCAGCAGTTACTTTGGGGGCGCAGGTCAGCCCCAGCATTTT. Protein: CASSYFGGAGQPQHF.

The chain is built from TRBV4-3 and TRBJ2-3; TRBD2 matches 12 bases. Germline lookup yields CDR1 LGHNA and CDR2 YSLEER. The trim removed 1 base at V and 6 bases at J, leaving 5 bases unmatched. This CDR3 contains 16 residues. The CDR3, as DNA: TGCGCCAGCAGCCAAGTACTAGCGGGGGGATCGGATACGCAGTATTTT. It translates to CASSQVLAGGSDTQYF.

This chain uses TRBV7-8 with TRBJ1-4; 7 nucleotides match TRBD1. Per germline, CDR1 SGHVS and CDR2 FQNEAQ. V lost 5 bases to trimming and J lost 3 bases; unmatched junction nucleotides: 3. The CDR3 contains 14 residues. The CDR3 sequence is CASSPGQPNEKLFF. Here the CDR3 DNA reads TGTGCCAGCAGCCCGGGACAGCCTAATGAAAAACTGTTTTTT.

V gene TRBV5-6 combines with J gene TRBJ2-1; possible D gene TRBD2, 5 bases. V lost 4 bases, J lost 4 bases, and 18 bases lay in between. Germline V gene sequence: CDR1 SGHDT, CDR2 YYEEEE. The CDR3 has 16 residues. The CDR3 nucleotides read TGTGCCAGCAGCCCCCGCGAGGGTCGGCAGTACAATGAGCAGTTCTTC. Translation: CASSPREGRQYNEQFF.

V gene TRBV3-1 (or the pseudogene TRBV3-2) combines with J gene TRBJ2-3; 11 bases fit TRBD2. V trimming: 1 base; J trimming: 3 bases; junction bases outside the gene matches: 12. Germline CDR1 and CDR2: LGHDT and YNNKEL (reference sequence). This CDR3 is built from 19 residues. CDR3 coding DNA: TGTGCCAGCAGCCAAGGGGGTAGCGGGGCTAGCGGGGGGACAGATACGCAGTATTTT. Residues: CASSQGGSGASGGTDTQYF.

J is TRBJ2-2 and V is TRBV19, with D maybe TRBD1 (7 bases). Per the germline V gene, CDR1 is LNHDA and CDR2 is SQIVND (reference sequence). V was cut by 3 bases and J by 4 bases, with 12 bases left in between. The CDR3 has 15 residues. CDR3 sequence reads: CASSIQGGFTGELFF. The CDR3, as DNA: TGTGCCAGTAGTATTCAGGGGGGCTTCACCGGGGAGCTGTTTTTT. Full variable domain (outside the CDR3, taken from reference TRBV19 and TRBJ2-2): DGGITQSPKYLFRKEGQNVTLSCEQNLNHDAMYWYRQDPGQGLRLIYYSQIVNDFQKGDIAEGYSVSREKKESFPLTVTSAQKNPTAFYLCASSIQGGFTGELFFGEGSRLTVL.

The gene calls are TRBV9 and TRBJ2-3, with 10 nucleotides matching TRBD2. V lost 0 bases to trimming and J lost 2 bases; unmatched junction nucleotides: 6. This CDR3 is built from 17 residues. Looked up from germline, CDR1 is SGDLS and CDR2 is YYNGEE. The CDR3 DNA reads as TGTGCCAGCAGCGTAGGTCCGGGACTAGCGAACACAGATACGCAGTATTTT. Its translation: CASSVGPGLANTDTQYF. Using reference TRBV9 and TRBJ2-3 for the parts outside the CDR3, the full variable domain is DSGVTQTPKHLITATGQRVTLRCSPRSGDLSVYWYQQSLDQGLQFLIQYYNGEERAKGNILERFSAQQFPDLHSELNLSSLELGDSALYFCASSVGPGLANTDTQYFGPGTRLTVL.